One T cell receptor (beta chain) is described in this entry. The data were taken from a study of blood T cell repertoires in COVID-19. The CDR3 covers 14 residues. The J segment lost 6 bases and the V segment lost 3 bases, leaving 3 bases of the junction unmatched. The V gene's germline CDR1 is MDHEN and CDR2 SYDVKM. The authors' processing: Amplifying reference gene primers gave estimates of nucleated cell counts. Profiling relied on immunoSEQ multiplex PCR, and the TCRdb table lists in-frame clones only, not all of them. That table gives V, J and clone size, and the DNA gave D and trimming. The table lists some 310,000 clones, 85% to 90% of them singletons.

The sequencing input was peripheral blood. This sequence joins TRBV28 and TRBJ1-5, with TRBD1 matching over 9 bases. This TCR was sampled from a woman younger than 45 with COVID-19, enrolled during active disease. The CDR3 DNA sequence: TGTGCCAGCAGTTTCTTACAGGGGGCTCAGCCCCAGCATTTT. Amino acids: CASSFLQGAQPQHF.